Sequencing of this T cell receptor (beta chain) was carried out in a study of blood T cell repertoires in COVID-19. Original methodology: Scientists estimated how many nucleated cells there were by amplifying reference gene primers. Generated by immunoSEQ multiplex PCR, the TCRdb table keeps only in-frame clones and is missing some. V and J calls and clone size are copied from that table; D and trimming were computed from the DNA. Of approximately 340,000 clones listed, 80% to 90% are singletons. V shed 3 bases and J 3 bases; nucleotides not matched to a gene: 4. The germline V gene encodes CDR1 SGHDT and CDR2 YYEEEE. The CDR3 sequence is 14 residues long.

This clonotype was sampled from a young man with COVID-19, enrolled during active disease. Sequencing used peripheral blood. The chain is built from TRBV5-6 and TRBJ2-3, with TRBD1 matching over 7 bases. Here the CDR3 DNA reads TGTGCCAGCAGCTACGACAGGGTGACAGATACGCAGTATTTT. This sequence encodes CASSYDRVTDTQYF.